Each of the 23 T cell receptor beta chains below was sequenced from the same sample in a study of blood T cell repertoires in COVID-19 (dated by TCRdb to the early 2020s). The method behind the library was the immunoSEQ multiplex PCR assay. Entries here come from immuneACCESS through TCRdb and include only in-frame sequences with V and J called. Some clones fail to appear in such tables; in the studies checked, an unresolved V gene covers under half of the shortfall, and the cause of the remainder is unknown. Recorded for this sample are hundreds of thousands of clones; around nine tenths of them occurred a single time. The top ten clonotypes cover 6% to 7% of the sample. Input material: PBMCs or T cells enriched from blood (not recorded which). These receptors were taken from a woman in her thirties or forties who had recovered from COVID-19.

This clone was counted a few times. The chain employs TRBV4-3 and TRBJ2-1; the D gene is possibly TRBD2 (6 bases). CDR1 is LGHNA and CDR2 is YSLEER in the germline V gene. V was cut by 0 bases and J by 3 bases, with 15 bases left in between. The CDR3 has 17 amino acids. The CDR3 here is CASSQERDWTFYNEQFF. In nucleotides, the CDR3 is TGCGCCAGCAGCCAAGAAAGGGACTGGACATTCTACAATGAGCAGTTCTTC.

This chain uses TRBV30 with TRBJ2-5, with D possibly matching TRBD2 (5 bases). Per the germline V gene, CDR1 is GTSNPN and CDR2 is SVGIG (reference sequence). V was clipped by 2 bases and J by 1 base, with 5 bases between them. This CDR3 has 12 residues. CDR3 DNA: TGTGCCTGGAGTCGGGGCCAAGAGACCCAGTACTTC. The encoded protein is CAWSRGQETQYF.

This chain uses TRBV5-4 with TRBJ2-3, with D possibly being TRBD1 (8 bases). Trimming removed 1 base at V and 6 bases at J, with 21 bases between. The CDR3 totals 17 residues. Germline assignment: CDR1 SGHNT and CDR2 YYREEE (reference sequence). CDR3 in DNA: TGTGCCAGCAGCTTGAGAGGACAGGGACTATCTCGGGATACGCAGTATTTT. This sequence encodes CASSLRGQGLSRDTQYF.

The V call is TRBV19, the J call TRBJ2-5; no clear D gene. Germline V gives CDR1 LNHDA, CDR2 SQIVND (reference sequence). CDR3 length equals 14 residues. Trimming left V 1 base short and J 2 bases short, with 8 bases between. The CDR3 loop is CASSIGPEQETQYF. DNA of the CDR3: TGTGCCAGTAGTATAGGGCCAGAACAAGAGACCCAGTACTTC.

J is TRBJ2-2 and V is TRBV24-1; the match to TRBD2 covers 9 bases. CDR1 is KGHDR, CDR2 SFDVKD, per germline. The V and J ends lost 3 bases and 5 bases, in that order; junction bases with no gene match: 6. The length of the CDR3 is 16 residues. CDR3 protein: CATSDRVAGATGELFF. CDR3 in DNA: TGTGCCACCAGTGATCGGGTAGCGGGAGCAACCGGGGAGCTGTTTTTT.

This sequence joins TRBV28 and TRBJ1-5; 7 nucleotides align to TRBD1. V was clipped by 7 bases and J by 3 bases; unmatched bases: 6. Per germline, CDR1 MDHEN and CDR2 SYDVKM. This CDR3 is 14 amino acids long. The CDR3 nucleotides are TGTGCCAGCACCTGGGACAGCTACAATCAGCCCCAGCATTTT. Translation gives CASTWDSYNQPQHF. The variable domain in full, with the rest retrieved from reference TRBV28 and TRBJ1-5, is DVKVTQSSRYLVKRTGEKVFLECVQDMDHENMFWYRQDPGLGLRLIYFSYDVKMKEKGDIPEGYSVSREKKERFSLILESASTNQTSMYLCASTWDSYNQPQHFGDGTRLSIL.

V and J are TRBV27 and TRBJ1-6; D is unclear. With 5 bases removed from V and 5 bases from J, the gap between germline ends came to 4 bases. CDR3 length: 12 amino acids. Germline values: CDR1 MNHEY, CDR2 SMNVEV (reference sequence). In nucleotides, the CDR3 is TGTGCCAGCAGTCCTAATAATTCACCCCTCCACTTT. Translated: CASSPNNSPLHF.

V gene TRBV12-3 or TRBV12-4 combines with J gene TRBJ2-1; D is unresolved. V dropped 6 bases and J dropped 6 bases, with 6 bases sitting between them. This CDR3 has 11 amino acids. CDR3 sequence (DNA): TGTGCCAGCAGCGAGCTCAATGAGCAGTTCTTC. This gives the protein CASSELNEQFF.

This clone is a singleton in its sample. V and J are TRBV24-1 and TRBJ1-2, with a weak D call TRBD1 (6 bases). The length of the CDR3 is 17 residues. Germline V lookup: CDR1 KGHDR, CDR2 SFDVKD. V gave up 5 bases and J gave up 3 bases, with 21 bases separating them. The CDR3 loop reads CATSGPGGTSRDYGYTF. The CDR3 nucleotides are TGTGCCACCAGTGGCCCCGGGGGGACATCCCGCGACTATGGCTACACCTTC.

The chain employs TRBV4-1 and TRBJ1-5, with 11 bases matching TRBD1. Per the germline V gene, CDR1 is MGHRA and CDR2 is YSYEKL. V lost 3 bases, J lost 2 bases, and 9 bases stayed unmatched. This CDR3 has 18 amino acids. DNA for the CDR3: TGCGCCAGCAGCCAGGGTTGGACAGGGGGCCGTGGCAATCAGCCCCAGCATTTT. Translation gives CASSQGWTGGRGNQPQHF.

The table lists this clone with a few counts. The V and J genes are TRBV5-4 and TRBJ2-7; 10 positions agree with TRBD2. There are 14 residues in the CDR3. The germline V gene encodes CDR1 SGHNT and CDR2 YYREEE (reference sequence). V was pared by 4 bases and J by 5 bases, with 6 bases of the junction left unmatched. The CDR3 region has the DNA TGTGCCAGCAGCCTAGGGACTAGCGTGGACGAGCAGTACTTC. It yields the protein CASSLGTSVDEQYF.

The chain joins TRBV29-1 to TRBJ1-1; 10 bases align to TRBD1. The CDR3 is made up of 14 amino acids. Germline CDR1 SQVTM, CDR2 ANQGSEA. The trim removed 6 bases at V and 6 bases at J, leaving 10 bases unmatched. The CDR3 loop reads CSVRRRDRGSEAFF. CDR3 DNA sequence: TGCAGCGTGAGGCGCAGGGACAGGGGTTCTGAAGCTTTCTTT.

V is TRBV28 and J is TRBJ2-7; D perhaps matches TRBD2 (5 bases). Germline V gene sequence: CDR1 MDHEN, CDR2 SYDVKM. Deletions cut 1 base from V and 2 bases from J, with 15 bases between. The length of the CDR3 is 16 residues. CDR3 sequence reads: CASSLYPRRSTYEQYF. The CDR3 region has the DNA TGTGCCAGCAGTTTATACCCCCGGAGGTCCACCTACGAGCAGTACTTC.

This clone was picked up one time. This sequence joins TRBV27 and TRBJ1-2; no definite D call. Germline CDR1 is MNHEY and CDR2 is SMNVEV (reference sequence). Trimming removed 5 bases at V and 8 bases at J, with 21 bases between. The CDR3 runs to 15 residues. The CDR3 DNA is TGTGCCAGCAGTCCGTACGGTGGGAGCCACGGAGGCTACACCTTC. The encoded protein is CASSPYGGSHGGYTF.

The chain combines TRBV10-3 with TRBJ2-1, with 10 bases that match TRBD2. The CDR3 is 15 residues long. The J segment lost 4 bases and the V segment lost 8 bases, leaving 8 bases of the junction unmatched. CDR1 and CDR2 (germline): ENHRY, SYGVKD. The CDR3, as DNA: TGTGCCATCGGCGTCGGACTAGCGGAATACAATGAGCAGTTCTTC. Protein sequence: CAIGVGLAEYNEQFF.

The gene calls are TRBV3-1 (or the pseudogene TRBV3-2) and TRBJ1-1; the D is unclear. This CDR3 spans 19 amino acids. The germline gives CDR1 LGHDT, CDR2 YNNKEL (reference sequence). Between the trimmed V and J ends, which lost 0 bases and 1 base, there was a span of 21 bases. The CDR3 is CASSQDPVWEPNTNTEAFF. The CDR3 DNA is TGTGCCAGCAGCCAAGACCCCGTCTGGGAGCCCAATACGAACACTGAAGCTTTCTTT.

The chain is built from TRBV30 and TRBJ2-7; no clear D gene. CDR3 size: 12 residues. Deletions cut 1 base from V and 4 bases from J, with 8 bases between. Germline CDR1 GTSNPN, CDR2 SVGIG (reference sequence). As DNA, the CDR3 is TGTGCCTGGAGTGACAGTAGGTACGAGCAGTACTTC. It codes for CAWSDSRYEQYF.

The chain couples TRBV18 to TRBJ2-7, with 8 nucleotides matching TRBD1. The CDR3 covers 14 residues. With 3 bases clipped from V and 4 bases from J, the junction kept 5 bases outside the gene matches. CDR1 is KGHSH and CDR2 is LQKENI in the germline V gene. This CDR3 is CASSPDRVGYEQYF. In DNA, the CDR3 is TGTGCCAGCTCACCGGACAGGGTTGGTTACGAGCAGTACTTC. Full variable domain (missing parts from reference TRBV18 and TRBJ2-7): NAGVMQNPRHLVRRRGQEARLRCSPMKGHSHVYWYRQLPEEGLKFMVYLQKENIIDESGMPKERFSAEFPKEGPSILRIQQVVRGDSAAYFCASSPDRVGYEQYFGPGTRLTVT.

The chain has TRBV28 and TRBJ1-1; 7 nucleotides match TRBD1. The V and J ends lost 5 bases and 7 bases, in that order; junction bases with no gene match: 4. From germline, CDR1 is MDHEN and CDR2 SYDVKM. There are 12 residues in the CDR3. The CDR3 region has the DNA TGTGCCAGCAGTCCACAGGGGAGTGAAGCTTTCTTT. Translated: CASSPQGSEAFF.

The chain uses TRBV11-2 and TRBJ2-7, with D possibly TRBD2 on 6 matching bases. Trimming removed 0 bases from V and 7 bases from J, with 13 bases in between. Per germline, CDR1 SGHAT and CDR2 FQNNGV. The CDR3 contains 14 residues. In DNA, the CDR3 is TGTGCCAGCAGCTTAGAACTAGCCGGGGAAGAGCAGTACTTC. This gives the protein CASSLELAGEEQYF.

V and J are TRBV7-3 and TRBJ2-1, with 8 bases that match TRBD1. Germline assignment: CDR1 SGHTA and CDR2 FQGTGA. Trimming cost V 2 bases and J 7 bases; bases outside gene matches: 4. The CDR3 extends over 14 amino acids. In nucleotides, the CDR3 is TGTGCCAGCAGCTTAGCAGGGGGCCCAAATGAGCAGTTCTTC. It is translated as CASSLAGGPNEQFF.

This chain connects TRBV24-1 to TRBJ2-1; weak D call: TRBD2 (6 bases). The CDR3 spans 16 residues. Germline values: CDR1 KGHDR, CDR2 SFDVKD. Trimming cost V 5 bases and J 0 bases, with 13 bases left between them. The CDR3 loop reads CATSGSRRDSYNEQFF. The CDR3 DNA reads TGTGCCACCAGTGGATCAAGGAGGGACTCCTACAATGAGCAGTTCTTC.

Only one count was recorded for this clone. This rearrangement joins TRBV19 to TRBJ1-1, with TRBD1 as a possible D gene (6 bases). Trimming removed 10 bases at V and 2 bases at J, with 14 bases between. Germline V lookup: CDR1 LNHDA, CDR2 SQIVND (reference sequence). The CDR3 totals 13 residues. The CDR3 sequence: CATRGQINTEAFF. In nucleotides, the CDR3 is TGTGCCACTCGAGGACAGATTAACACTGAAGCTTTCTTT.